This TCR beta chain was identified during a study of control samples from healthy donors and cancer patients. This CDR3 region has 14 residues. Germline V gene sequence: CDR1 SGHRS, CDR2 YFSETQ. Trimming removed 2 bases at V and 1 base at J, with 9 bases between. For this clone: The sample holds other DNA sequences that translate to the same CDR3.

The protocol was immunoSEQ multiplex PCR, while the TCRdb copy is restricted to in-frame clones and leaves out a portion. Of 25,000 to 35,000 clones in the sample, about 83% were seen once. The sequencing sample was made of PBMCs. The origin of this receptor is a woman aged 40 to 49 with lung cancer. The chain couples TRBV5-1 to TRBJ1-1; D may be TRBD1 (6 bases). For the CDR3, the DNA is TGCGCCAGCAGCTTACCGGGACAGAACACTGAAGCTTTCTTT. It translates to CASSLPGQNTEAFF.